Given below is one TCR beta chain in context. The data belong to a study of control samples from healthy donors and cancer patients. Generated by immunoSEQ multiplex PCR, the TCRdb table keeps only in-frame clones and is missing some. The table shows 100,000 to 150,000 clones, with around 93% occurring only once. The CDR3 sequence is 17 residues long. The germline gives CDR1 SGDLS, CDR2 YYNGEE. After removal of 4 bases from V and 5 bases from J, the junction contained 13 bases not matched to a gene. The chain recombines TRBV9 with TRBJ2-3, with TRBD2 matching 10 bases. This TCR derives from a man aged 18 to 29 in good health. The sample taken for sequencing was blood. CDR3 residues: CASSPALAGNRIDTQYF. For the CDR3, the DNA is TGTGCCAGCAGCCCAGCACTAGCGGGGAATAGGATAGATACGCAGTATTTT.